Below, 8 T cell receptor beta chains from the same sample are listed, as sequenced in a study of cytomegalovirus exposure and HLA in healthy donors. The PCR ran on 60 Vbeta and 13 Jbeta primers. Method: immunoSEQ multiplex PCR; TCRdb's copy keeps in-frame clones and lacks some. The sample has roughly 69,000 clones, about 76% seen once. Specimen: PBMCs. These receptors all come from a middle-aged man in good health and CMV-seronegative.

V is TRBV9 and J is TRBJ2-6, with a weak D call TRBD1 (5 bases). The CDR3 runs to 20 residues. Per the germline V gene, CDR1 is SGDLS and CDR2 is YYNGEE. V was pared by 7 bases and J by 0 bases, with 26 bases between. CDR3 protein: CASSNAAGPVLISGANVLTF. CDR3 DNA: TGTGCCAGCTCAAATGCGGCAGGGCCCGTCCTAATCTCTGGGGCCAACGTCCTGACTTTC.

The V call is TRBV9, the J call TRBJ1-2, with 7 bases aligning to TRBD1. There are 14 residues in the CDR3. Germline CDR1 and CDR2: SGDLS and YYNGEE. The V segment lost 5 bases and the J segment 8 bases; nucleotides outside the gene matches: 12. The CDR3 spells CASRRTGVWGGYTF. In DNA form, the CDR3 reads TGTGCCAGCAGAAGGACAGGCGTCTGGGGCGGCTACACCTTC.

This clone was found a few times. This rearrangement joins TRBV4-1 to TRBJ2-7, with a tentative D call TRBD1 (6 bases). Per the germline V gene, CDR1 is MGHRA and CDR2 is YSYEKL. The CDR3 is 14 residues long. The V gene lost 1 base and the J gene lost 3 bases, with 10 bases spanning the gap. The CDR3 bases are TGCGCCAGCAGCCAAGGGGCAGGGGACTACGAGCAGTACTTC. Protein sequence: CASSQGAGDYEQYF.

In nucleotides, the CDR3 is TGTGCCAGCAGCCCTAGAATGGGCAATCAGCCCCAGCATTTT. Its translation: CASSPRMGNQPQHF. V and J are TRBV7-2 and TRBJ1-5; no reliable D call. Germline CDR1 SGHTA, CDR2 FQGNSA. V was trimmed by 5 bases and J by 2 bases, leaving 10 bases between them. This CDR3 has 14 amino acids.

The table lists this clone with a count of one. This chain connects TRBV7-9 to TRBJ1-1, with D perhaps matching TRBD1 (5 bases). Germline V gives CDR1 SEHNR, CDR2 FQNEAQ (reference sequence). The CDR3 runs to 13 residues. V gave up 1 base and J gave up 7 bases, with 10 bases separating them. The CDR3 region is CASSLVGGVEAFF. The CDR3 DNA reads TGTGCCAGCAGCTTAGTTGGAGGGGTTGAAGCTTTCTTT.

The chain carries TRBV5-1 and TRBJ1-1, with D unclear. This CDR3 spans 14 amino acids. With 5 bases removed from V and 6 bases from J, the gap between germline ends came to 17 bases. CDR1 is SGHRS and CDR2 is YFSETQ in the germline V gene. In DNA, the CDR3 is TGCGCCAGCAGATCGAGTCCGACGCGGGCTGAAGCTTTCTTT. Amino acids: CASRSSPTRAEAFF. Based on the CDR3 plus reference TRBV5-1 and TRBJ1-1, the full variable domain is KAGVTQTPRYLIKTRGQQVTLSCSPISGHRSVSWYQQTPGQGLQFLFEYFSETQRNKGNFPGRFSGRQFSNSRSEMNVSTLELGDSALYLCASRSSPTRAEAFFGQGTRLTVV.

At least ten counts were recorded for this clone. The chain links TRBV6-5 to TRBJ1-1; the D is unclear. The CDR3 extends over 15 amino acids. The germline gives CDR1 MNHEY, CDR2 SVGAGI. Deletions cut 0 bases from V and 6 bases from J, with 14 bases between. Here the CDR3 reads CASSYSNPTVAEAFF. CDR3 DNA sequence: TGTGCCAGCAGTTACTCGAACCCCACAGTTGCTGAAGCTTTCTTT.

The chain uses TRBV5-1 and TRBJ1-4, with TRBD1 identical over 10 bases. Germline values: CDR1 SGHRS, CDR2 YFSETQ. The CDR3 consists of 17 residues. Trimming took 3 bases from V and 3 from J; bases not matched to a gene: 8. The DNA for the CDR3 is TGCGCCAGCAGCTCCGTGACAGGGGGCATATCTAATGAAAAACTGTTTTTT. This gives the protein CASSSVTGGISNEKLFF.